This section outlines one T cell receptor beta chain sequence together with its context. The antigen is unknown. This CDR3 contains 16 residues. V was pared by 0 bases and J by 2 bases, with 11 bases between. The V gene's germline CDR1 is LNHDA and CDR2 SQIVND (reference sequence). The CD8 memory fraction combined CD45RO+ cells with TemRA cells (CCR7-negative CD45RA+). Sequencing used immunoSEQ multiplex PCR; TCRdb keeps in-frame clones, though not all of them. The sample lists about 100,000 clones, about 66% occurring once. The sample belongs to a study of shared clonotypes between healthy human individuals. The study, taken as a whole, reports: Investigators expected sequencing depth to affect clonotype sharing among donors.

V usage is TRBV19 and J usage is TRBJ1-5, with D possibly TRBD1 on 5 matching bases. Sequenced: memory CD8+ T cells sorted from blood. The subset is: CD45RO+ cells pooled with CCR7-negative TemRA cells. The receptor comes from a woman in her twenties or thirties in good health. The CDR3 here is CASSIERAGRNQPQHF. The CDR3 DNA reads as TGTGCCAGTAGTATAGAACGGGCAGGGCGCAATCAGCCCCAGCATTTT.